The following is a T cell receptor (beta chain) sequence with its context. Its antigen remains undetermined. It has no much larger one-base neighbor in the sample; base qualities were not kept. TCRbeta CDR3 regions were amplified from genomic DNA using the immunoSEQ Assay, a bias-controlled multiplex PCR. The authors' analysis ran thus. The number of nucleated cells in each sample was estimated from the amplification of reference gene primers within the assay. Sequence reads were collapsed and filtered to measure the absolute abundance of every unique TCRbeta CDR3 rearrangement. For each sample, productive Simpson clonality was calculated by taking the square root of Simpson's diversity index across productive rearrangements. TCRdb retrieved this table from immuneACCESS and kept in-frame rearrangements only. Not all clones are present; in checked studies, unresolved V genes account for under half, and no reason is known for the remainder. V and J calls and clone size follow that table, whereas D and trimming were derived from the DNA. This sample is represented by roughly 160,000 clones; around two thirds of them were singletons. The ten top clones hold 3% of the sample.

Collaborating institutions collected whole blood in K2EDTA tubes following their own protocols. For TCRbeta analysis, collaborators shipped samples as frozen whole blood, isolated PBMCs, or DNA extracted from either of those sample types. This entry is derived from a study of blood T cell repertoires in COVID-19 (dated by TCRdb to the early 2020s). Study-level background: Samples covering the acute and convalescent phases of COVID-19 were provided by collaborators in the United States, Italy and Spain. The sample metadata nearly always contained a de-identified subject ID, COVID-19 status, age in years and sex. The samples were drawn from two sources: the first 160 participants of the ongoing ImmuneRACE study, and about 1,300 subjects contributed by 6 global collaborators. Where available, HLA class I and class II types were taken from metadata supplied by the sample provider and were not determined by assay-based typing. A freely available public database, intended as a resource for researchers studying the immune response to SARS-CoV-2, is where the repertoires were released. The dataset comprised deeply sampled blood TCRbeta repertoires from subjects exposed to, actively infected with, or recovered from COVID-19. The prospective study material was composed of cDNA or gDNA derived from T cells, B-cell-depleted T cells, or PBMCs. Paper-wide results and their limitations: The amount of clinical and demographic metadata varied by source and participant and was provided uncurated.

Its CDR3 holds 15 amino acids, cysteine through phenylalanine. The only DNA kept is the CDR3, 45 bases in frame from the first base. This receptor was identified in an elderly woman with acute or convalescent COVID-19. Sample: peripheral blood. The rearranged chain carries TRBV21-1 and TRBJ1-1. TRBV21-1 is recorded as a pseudogene. The CDR3 here reads CASSRWGEHPREAFF. The DNA sequence is given as TGTGCCAGCAGTCGTTGGGGGGAGCACCCGAGAGAAGCTTTCTTT.